This TCR beta chain stems from a study of beta chain features in type 1 diabetes. Whole-study findings and limits: Among patients with Type 1 diabetes, TCRB CDR3s were moderately but significantly shorter in every one of the four CD4+ subsets.

The CDR3 totals 14 residues. V dropped 0 bases and J dropped 6 bases, with 9 bases sitting between them. Germline CDR1 reads MNHEY; CDR2 reads SVGAGI. The isolated RNA, all of it, was reverse transcribed, so expressed TCRB transcripts were what got sequenced. Using immunoSEQ multiplex PCR, the repertoire was profiled, and TCRdb retains in-frame clones only, with some absent. The sample yields hundreds of thousands of clones, 13% seen once. Points on this clone: As yet, its antigen is unknown. Other nucleotide sequences from this sample produce the same CDR3.

V is TRBV6-5 and J is TRBJ2-1; D is perhaps TRBD1 or TRBD2 (5 bases each). This sequence originates from a man aged 18 to 29 with type 1 diabetes. The source material was naive CD4+ T cells from blood. CDR3: CASSYSPGANEQFF. The CDR3 DNA sequence: TGTGCCAGCAGTTACTCACCCGGGGCCAATGAGCAGTTCTTC.